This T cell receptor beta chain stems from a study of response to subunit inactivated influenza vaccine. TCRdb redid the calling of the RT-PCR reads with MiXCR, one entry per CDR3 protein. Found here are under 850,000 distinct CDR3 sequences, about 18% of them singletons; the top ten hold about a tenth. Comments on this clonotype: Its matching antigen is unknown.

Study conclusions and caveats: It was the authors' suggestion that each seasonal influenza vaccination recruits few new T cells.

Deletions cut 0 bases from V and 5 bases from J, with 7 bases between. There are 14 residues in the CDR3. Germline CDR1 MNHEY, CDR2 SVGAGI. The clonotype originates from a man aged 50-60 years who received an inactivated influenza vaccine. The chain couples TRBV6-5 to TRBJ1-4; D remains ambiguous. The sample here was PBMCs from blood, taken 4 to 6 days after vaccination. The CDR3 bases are TGTGCCAGCAGTTACTCGAGGCAAAATGAAAAACTGTTTTTT. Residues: CASSYSRQNEKLFF.